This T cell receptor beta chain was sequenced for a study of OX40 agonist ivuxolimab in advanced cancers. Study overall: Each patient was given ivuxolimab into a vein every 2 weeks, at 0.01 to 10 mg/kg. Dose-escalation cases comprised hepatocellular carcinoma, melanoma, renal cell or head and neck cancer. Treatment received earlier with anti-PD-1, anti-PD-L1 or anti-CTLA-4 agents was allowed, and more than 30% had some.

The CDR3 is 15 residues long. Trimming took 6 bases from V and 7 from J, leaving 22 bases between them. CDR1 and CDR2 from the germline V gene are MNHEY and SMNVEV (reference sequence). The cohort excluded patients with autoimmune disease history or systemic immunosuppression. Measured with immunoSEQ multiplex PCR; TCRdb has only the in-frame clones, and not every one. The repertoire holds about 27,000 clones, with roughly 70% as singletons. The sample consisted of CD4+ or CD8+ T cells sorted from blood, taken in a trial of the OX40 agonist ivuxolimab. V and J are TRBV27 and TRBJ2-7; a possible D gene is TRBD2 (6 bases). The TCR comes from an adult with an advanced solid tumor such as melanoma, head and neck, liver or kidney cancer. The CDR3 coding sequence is TGTGCCAGCAGACTGAAACCTGTGGCTGGGGGGGAGCAGTACTTC. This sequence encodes CASRLKPVAGGEQYF.